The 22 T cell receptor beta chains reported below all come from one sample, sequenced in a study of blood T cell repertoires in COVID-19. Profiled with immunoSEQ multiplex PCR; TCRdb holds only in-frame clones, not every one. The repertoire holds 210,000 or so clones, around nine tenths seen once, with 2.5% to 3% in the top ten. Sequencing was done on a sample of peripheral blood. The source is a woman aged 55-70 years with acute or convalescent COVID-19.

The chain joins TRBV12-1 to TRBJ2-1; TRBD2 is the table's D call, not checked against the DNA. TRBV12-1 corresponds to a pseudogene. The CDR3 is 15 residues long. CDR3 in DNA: TGTGCCAGCAGCTTCGGGACTAGCGGGGGAGATGAGCAGTTCTTC. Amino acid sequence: CASSFGTSGGDEQFF.

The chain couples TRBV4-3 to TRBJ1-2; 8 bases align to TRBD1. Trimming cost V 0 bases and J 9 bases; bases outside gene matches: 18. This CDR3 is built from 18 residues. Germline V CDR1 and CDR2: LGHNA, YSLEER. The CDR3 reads CASSQDIADRVLIARYTF. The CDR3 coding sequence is TGCGCCAGCAGCCAAGATATAGCGGACAGGGTTCTGATCGCTCGCTACACCTTC.

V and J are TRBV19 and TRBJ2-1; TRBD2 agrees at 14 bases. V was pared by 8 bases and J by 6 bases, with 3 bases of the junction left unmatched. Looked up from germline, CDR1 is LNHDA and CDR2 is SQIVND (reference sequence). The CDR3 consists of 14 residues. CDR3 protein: CASRLAGGGNEQFF. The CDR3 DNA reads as TGTGCCAGTCGACTAGCGGGAGGGGGCAATGAGCAGTTCTTC. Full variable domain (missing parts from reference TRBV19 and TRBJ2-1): DGGITQSPKYLFRKEGQNVTLSCEQNLNHDAMYWYRQDPGQGLRLIYYSQIVNDFQKGDIAEGYSVSREKKESFPLTVTSAQKNPTAFYLCASRLAGGGNEQFFGPGTRLTVL.

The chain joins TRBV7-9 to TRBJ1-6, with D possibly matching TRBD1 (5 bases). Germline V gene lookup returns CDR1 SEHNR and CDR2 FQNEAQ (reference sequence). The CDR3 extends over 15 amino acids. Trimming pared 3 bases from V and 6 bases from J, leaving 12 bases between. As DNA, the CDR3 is TGTGCCAGCAGCTTCGAATCCGGGGGTAATTCACCCCTCCACTTT. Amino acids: CASSFESGGNSPLHF. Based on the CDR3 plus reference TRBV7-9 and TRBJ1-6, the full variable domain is DTGVSQNPRHKITKRGQNVTFRCDPISEHNRLYWYRQTLGQGPEFLTYFQNEAQLEKSRLLSDRFSAERPKGSFSTLEIQRTEQGDSAMYLCASSFESGGNSPLHFGNGTRLTVT.

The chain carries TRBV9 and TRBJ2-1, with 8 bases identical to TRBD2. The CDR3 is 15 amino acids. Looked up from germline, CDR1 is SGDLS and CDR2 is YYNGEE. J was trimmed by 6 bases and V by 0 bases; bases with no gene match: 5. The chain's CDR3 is CASSVEGLVTNEQFF. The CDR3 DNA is TGTGCCAGCAGCGTAGAGGGACTAGTAACCAATGAGCAGTTCTTC.

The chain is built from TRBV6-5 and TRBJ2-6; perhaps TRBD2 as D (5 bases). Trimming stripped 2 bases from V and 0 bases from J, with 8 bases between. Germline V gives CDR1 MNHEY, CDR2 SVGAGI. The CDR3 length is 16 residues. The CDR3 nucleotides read TGTGCCAGCAGTTACGCGGGTTTCTCTGGGGCCAACGTCCTGACTTTC. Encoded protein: CASSYAGFSGANVLTF.

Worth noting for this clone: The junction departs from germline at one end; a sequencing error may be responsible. CDR3 region: CASSSPYMDGYTF. The CDR3, as DNA: TGTGCCAGTAGTTCACCTTACATGGATGGCTACACCTTC. The rearrangement uses TRBV12-3 or TRBV12-4 and TRBJ1-2; D gene ambiguous. The CDR3 has 13 amino acids.

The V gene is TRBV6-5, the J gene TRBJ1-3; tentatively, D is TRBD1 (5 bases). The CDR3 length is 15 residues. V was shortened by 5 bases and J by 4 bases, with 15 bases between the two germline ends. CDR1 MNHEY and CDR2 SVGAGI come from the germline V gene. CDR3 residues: CASSTRVTRGNTIYF. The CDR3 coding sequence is TGTGCCAGCAGTACCAGGGTCACGAGAGGAAACACCATATATTTT.

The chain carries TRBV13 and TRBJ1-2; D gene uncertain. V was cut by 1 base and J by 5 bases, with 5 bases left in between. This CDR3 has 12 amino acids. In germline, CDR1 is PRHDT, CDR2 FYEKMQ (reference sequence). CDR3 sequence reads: CASSLDRYGYTF. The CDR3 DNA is TGTGCCAGCAGCTTAGACAGATATGGCTACACCTTC.

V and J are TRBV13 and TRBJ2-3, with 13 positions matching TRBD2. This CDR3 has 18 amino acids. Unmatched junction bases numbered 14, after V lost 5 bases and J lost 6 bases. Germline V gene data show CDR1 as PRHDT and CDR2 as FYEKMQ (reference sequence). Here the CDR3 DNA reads TGTGCCAGCAGCCTATCCACCGGACTAGCGGGAGTAACCGATACGCAGTATTTT. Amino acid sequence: CASSLSTGLAGVTDTQYF.

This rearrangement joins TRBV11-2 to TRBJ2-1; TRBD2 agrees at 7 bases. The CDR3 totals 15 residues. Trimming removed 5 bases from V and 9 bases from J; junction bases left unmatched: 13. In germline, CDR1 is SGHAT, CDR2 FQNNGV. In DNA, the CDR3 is TGTGCCAGCAGCCCCACTAGCGTGTCGGGTGTTGAGCAGTTCTTC. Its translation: CASSPTSVSGVEQFF.

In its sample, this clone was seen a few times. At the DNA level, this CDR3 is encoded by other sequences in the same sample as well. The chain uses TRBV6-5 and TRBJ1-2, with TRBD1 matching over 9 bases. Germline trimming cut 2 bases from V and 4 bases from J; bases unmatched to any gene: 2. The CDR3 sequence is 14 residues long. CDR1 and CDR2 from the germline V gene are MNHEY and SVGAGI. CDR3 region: CASSYQGQGYGYTF. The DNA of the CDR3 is TGTGCCAGCAGTTACCAGGGACAGGGCTATGGCTACACCTTC.

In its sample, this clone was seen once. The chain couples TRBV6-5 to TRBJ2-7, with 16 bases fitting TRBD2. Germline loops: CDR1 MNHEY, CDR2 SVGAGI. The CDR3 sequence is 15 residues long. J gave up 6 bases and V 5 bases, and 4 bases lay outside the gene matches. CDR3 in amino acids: CASSPGTSGGGEQYF. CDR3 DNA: TGTGCCAGCAGTCCCGGGACTAGCGGGGGGGGCGAGCAGTACTTC.

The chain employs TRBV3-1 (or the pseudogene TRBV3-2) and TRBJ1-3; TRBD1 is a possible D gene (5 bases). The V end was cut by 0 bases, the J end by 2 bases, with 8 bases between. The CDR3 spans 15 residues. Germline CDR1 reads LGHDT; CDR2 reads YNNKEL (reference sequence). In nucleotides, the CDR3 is TGTGCCAGCAGCCAAGACGGGGGTACTGGAAACACCATATATTTT. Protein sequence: CASSQDGGTGNTIYF.

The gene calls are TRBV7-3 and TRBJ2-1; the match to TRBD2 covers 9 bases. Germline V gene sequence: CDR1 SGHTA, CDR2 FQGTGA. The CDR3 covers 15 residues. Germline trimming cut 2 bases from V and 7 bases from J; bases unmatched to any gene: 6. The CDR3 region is CASSLSPGLANEQFF. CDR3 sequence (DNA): TGTGCCAGCAGCTTATCCCCGGGACTAGCAAATGAGCAGTTCTTC.

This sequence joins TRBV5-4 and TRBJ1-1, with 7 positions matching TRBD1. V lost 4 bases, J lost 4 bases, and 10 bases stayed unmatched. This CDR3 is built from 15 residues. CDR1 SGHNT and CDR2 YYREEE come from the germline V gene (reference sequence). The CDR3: CASSKRETGTTEAFF. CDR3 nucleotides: TGTGCCAGCAGCAAGAGAGAGACAGGGACCACTGAAGCTTTCTTT.

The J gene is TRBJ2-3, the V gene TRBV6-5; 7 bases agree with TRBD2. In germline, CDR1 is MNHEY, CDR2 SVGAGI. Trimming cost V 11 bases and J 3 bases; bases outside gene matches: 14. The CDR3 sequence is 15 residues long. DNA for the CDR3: TGTGCCCGCCCCACCCAGGCGGGGGAGACAGATACGCAGTATTTT. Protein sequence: CARPTQAGETDTQYF.

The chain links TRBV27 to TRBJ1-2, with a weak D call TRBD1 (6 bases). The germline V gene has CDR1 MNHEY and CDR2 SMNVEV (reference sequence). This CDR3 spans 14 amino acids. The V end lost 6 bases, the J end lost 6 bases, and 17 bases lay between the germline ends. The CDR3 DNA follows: TGTGCCAGCAGCCCAAACAGGGTAGTCGATGGCTACACCTTC. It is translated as CASSPNRVVDGYTF.

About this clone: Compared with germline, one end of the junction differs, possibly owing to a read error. CDR3 nucleotides: TGTGCTAGCAGCCCCGGCCCTGCGGTCTCTGGAAACACCATATATTTT. Protein: CASSPGPAVSGNTIYF. The gene calls are TRBV7-7 and TRBJ1-3, with no clear D. Germline CDR1 SSHAT, CDR2 FNYEAQ (reference sequence). The CDR3 is 16 amino acids. The complete variable domain, with remaining parts taken from reference TRBV7-7 and TRBJ1-3, reads GAGVSQSPRYKVTKRGQDVTLRCDPISSHATLYWYQQALGQGPEFLTYFNYEAQPDKSGLPSDRFSAERPEGSISTLTIQRTEQRDSAMYRCASSPGPAVSGNTIYFGEGSWLTVV.

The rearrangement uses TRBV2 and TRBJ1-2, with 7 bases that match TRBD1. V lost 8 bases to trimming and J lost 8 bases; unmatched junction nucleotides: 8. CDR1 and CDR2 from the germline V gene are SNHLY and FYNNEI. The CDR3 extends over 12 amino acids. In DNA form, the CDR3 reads TGTGCCAGCCGGAGAACAGGGGCAGGCTACACCTTC. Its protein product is CASRRTGAGYTF.

The CDR3 bases are TGTGCCAGCAGCACGGGGGGCTACAATGAGCAGTTCTTC. As protein: CASSTGGYNEQFF. J is TRBJ2-1 and V is TRBV5-6; TRBD2 agrees at 7 bases. CDR1 is SGHDT, CDR2 YYEEEE, per germline. V was clipped by 4 bases and J by 3 bases; unmatched bases: 1. There are 13 residues in the CDR3.

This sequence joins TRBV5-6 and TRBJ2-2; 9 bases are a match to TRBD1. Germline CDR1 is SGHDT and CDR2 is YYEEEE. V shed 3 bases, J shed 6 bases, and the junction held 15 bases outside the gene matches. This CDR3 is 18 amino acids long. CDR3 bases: TGTGCCAGCAGCTCGCTAGGTGTGGGACAGGGTGCCCCCGGGGAGCTGTTTTTT. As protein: CASSSLGVGQGAPGELFF.